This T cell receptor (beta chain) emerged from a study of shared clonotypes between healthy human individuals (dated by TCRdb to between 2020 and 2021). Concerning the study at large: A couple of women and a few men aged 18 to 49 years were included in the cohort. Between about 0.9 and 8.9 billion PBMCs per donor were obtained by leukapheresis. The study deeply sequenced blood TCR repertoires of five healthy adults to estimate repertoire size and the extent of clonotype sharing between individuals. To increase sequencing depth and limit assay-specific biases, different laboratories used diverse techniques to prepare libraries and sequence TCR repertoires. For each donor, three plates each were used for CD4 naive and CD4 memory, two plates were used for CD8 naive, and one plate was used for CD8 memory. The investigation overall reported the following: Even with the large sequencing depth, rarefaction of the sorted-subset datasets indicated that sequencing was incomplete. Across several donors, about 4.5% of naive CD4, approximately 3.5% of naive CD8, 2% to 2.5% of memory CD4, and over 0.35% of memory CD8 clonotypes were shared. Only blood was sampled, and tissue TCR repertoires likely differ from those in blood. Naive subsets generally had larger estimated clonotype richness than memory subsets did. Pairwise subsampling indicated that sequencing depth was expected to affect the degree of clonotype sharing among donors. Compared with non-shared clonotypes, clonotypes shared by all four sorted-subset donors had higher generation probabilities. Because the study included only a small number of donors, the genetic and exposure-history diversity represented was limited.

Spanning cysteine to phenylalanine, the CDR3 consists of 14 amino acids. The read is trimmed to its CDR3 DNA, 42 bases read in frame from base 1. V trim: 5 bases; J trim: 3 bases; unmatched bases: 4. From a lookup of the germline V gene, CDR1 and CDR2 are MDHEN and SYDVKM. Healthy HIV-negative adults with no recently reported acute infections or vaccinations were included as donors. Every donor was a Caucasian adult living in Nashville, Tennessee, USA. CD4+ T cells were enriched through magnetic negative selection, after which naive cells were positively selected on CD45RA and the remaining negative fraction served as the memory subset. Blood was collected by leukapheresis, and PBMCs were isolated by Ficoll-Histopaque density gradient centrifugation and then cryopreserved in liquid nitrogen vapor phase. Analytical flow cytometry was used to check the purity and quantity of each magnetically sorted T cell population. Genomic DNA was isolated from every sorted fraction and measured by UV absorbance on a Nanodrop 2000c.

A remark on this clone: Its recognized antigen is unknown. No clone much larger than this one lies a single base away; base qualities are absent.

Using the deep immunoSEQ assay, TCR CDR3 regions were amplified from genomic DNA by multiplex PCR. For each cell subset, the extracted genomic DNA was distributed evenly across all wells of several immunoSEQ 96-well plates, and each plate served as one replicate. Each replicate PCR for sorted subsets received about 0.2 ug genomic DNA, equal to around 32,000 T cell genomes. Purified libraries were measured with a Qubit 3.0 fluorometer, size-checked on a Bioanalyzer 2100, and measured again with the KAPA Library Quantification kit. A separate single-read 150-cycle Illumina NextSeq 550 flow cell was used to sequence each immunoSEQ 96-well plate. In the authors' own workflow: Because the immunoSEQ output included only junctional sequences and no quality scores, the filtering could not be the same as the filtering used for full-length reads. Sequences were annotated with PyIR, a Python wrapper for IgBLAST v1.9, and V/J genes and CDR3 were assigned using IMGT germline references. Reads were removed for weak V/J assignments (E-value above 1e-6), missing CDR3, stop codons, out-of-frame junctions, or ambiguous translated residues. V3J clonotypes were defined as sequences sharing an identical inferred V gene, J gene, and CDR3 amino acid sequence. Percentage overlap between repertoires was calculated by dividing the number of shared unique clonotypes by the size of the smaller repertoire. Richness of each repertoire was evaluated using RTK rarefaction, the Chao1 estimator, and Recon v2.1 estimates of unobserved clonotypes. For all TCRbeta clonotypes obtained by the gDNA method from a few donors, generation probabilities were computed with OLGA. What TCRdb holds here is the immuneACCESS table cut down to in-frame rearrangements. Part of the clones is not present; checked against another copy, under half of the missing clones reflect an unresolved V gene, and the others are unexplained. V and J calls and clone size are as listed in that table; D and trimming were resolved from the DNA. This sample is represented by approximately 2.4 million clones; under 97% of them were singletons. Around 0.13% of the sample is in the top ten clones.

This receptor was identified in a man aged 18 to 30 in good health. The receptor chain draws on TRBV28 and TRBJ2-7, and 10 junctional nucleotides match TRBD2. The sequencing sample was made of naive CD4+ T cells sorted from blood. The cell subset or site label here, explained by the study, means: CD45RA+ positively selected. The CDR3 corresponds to CASSRAGGNYEQYF. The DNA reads TGTGCCAGCAGTCGAGCGGGGGGGAACTACGAGCAGTACTTC.